What follows is one T cell receptor beta chain and its context. These data come from a study of control samples from healthy donors and cancer patients. Repertoires were generated with immunoSEQ multiplex PCR, while TCRdb's copy carries only in-frame clones and drops some. This table has under 150,000 clones, roughly 86% appearing once. The CDR3 is made up of 18 amino acids. This receptor was obtained from a man aged 55 to 70 in good health. The rearrangement links TRBV21-1 to TRBJ2-7; TRBD1 is the table's D call and was not checked against the DNA. TRBV21-1 is recorded as a pseudogene. The sample comprised blood. The CDR3 reads CASSSDYRGDTTSYEQYF. The CDR3 DNA is TGTGCCAGCAGCTCAGATTACCGAGGGGACACAACCTCCTACGAGCAGTACTTC.